A single sample is the source of the 12 T cell receptor beta chains below, sequenced in a study of blood T cells in healthy people across ages. Next came a second PCR, run for roughly 6 to 11 cycles, which used a sample-barcoded 5' primer along with a J-beta primer mix. Each CDR3 protein gets one entry after TCRdb re-called the 5' RACE reads with MiXCR. The data hold under 700,000 distinct CDR3 sequences, with 20% to 30% observed a single time. Another study also made use of these data, one on T cells of mothers and their children.

The sequencing sample was made of blood. The receptors stem from a boy aged 5 to 17 in good health.

This sequence joins TRBV4-1 and TRBJ1-2; the D gene is possibly TRBD1 (6 bases). Germline V CDR1 and CDR2: MGHRA, YSYEKL. V lost 2 bases to trimming and J lost 6 bases, with 16 bases between them. The CDR3 contains 15 residues. The CDR3 DNA is TGCGCCAGCAGCCAACCCAGACAGGCAATCCATGGCTACACCTTC. This gives the protein CASSQPRQAIHGYTF.

The chain joins TRBV7-2 to TRBJ2-5; possible D gene TRBD2, 6 bases. This CDR3 contains 14 residues. Per the germline V gene, CDR1 is SGHTA and CDR2 is FQGNSA. V lost 4 bases to trimming and J lost 2 bases, with 11 bases between them. DNA of the CDR3: TGTGCCAGCAGCTCGGGACTTTCTCAAGAGACCCAGTACTTC. Encoded protein: CASSSGLSQETQYF.

V gene TRBV28 combines with J gene TRBJ2-3; D is undetermined. Germline V CDR1 and CDR2: MDHEN, SYDVKM. The CDR3 totals 11 residues. The V end lost 5 bases, the J end lost 5 bases, and 5 bases lay between the germline ends. The CDR3 loop is CASSREDTQYF. In DNA form, the CDR3 reads TGTGCCAGCAGTCGAGAAGATACGCAGTATTTT.

With regard to this clonotype: The germline gene is not matched at one end of the junction; a read error may be the cause. The V and J genes are TRBV29-1 and TRBJ1-1; 9 bases line up with TRBD1. The length of the CDR3 is 14 residues. Germline V gives CDR1 SQVTM, CDR2 ANQGSEA. The CDR3 region is CSVGTGDRASQASF. For the CDR3, the DNA is TGCAGCGTTGGGACAGGGGACCGCGCCTCTCAAGCTTCCTTT.

This clonotype was seen many times. V usage is TRBV24-1 and J usage is TRBJ1-2, with D possibly being TRBD1 (6 bases). The CDR3 is made up of 14 amino acids. From germline, CDR1 is KGHDR and CDR2 SFDVKD. V was pared by 0 bases and J by 4 bases, with 8 bases between. The CDR3 nucleotides read TGTGCCACCAGTGATTTGACAGGGAGCTATGGCTACACCTTC. As protein: CATSDLTGSYGYTF.

CDR3 sequence (DNA): TGTGCCAGCAGCCTTCACAGCGGCTTGAGGGGCTACACCTTC. This codes for CASSLHSGLRGYTF. The chain recombines TRBV7-2 with TRBJ1-2; D is unclear. This CDR3 spans 14 amino acids. Germline V CDR1 and CDR2: SGHTA, FQGNSA. Trimming took 5 bases from V and 8 from J, leaving 18 bases between them.

This clonotype was seen ten or more times. One junction end disagrees with the germline gene, perhaps due to a read error. The chain recombines TRBV4-1 with TRBJ2-1, with unresolved D. Germline lookup yields CDR1 MGHRA and CDR2 YSYEKL. This CDR3 comprises 11 residues. The CDR3 here is CASSRDNEQFF. The CDR3 nucleotides read TGTGCCAGCAGCAGAGACAATGAGCAGTTCTTC.

This clonotype appeared many times. The chain carries TRBV29-1 and TRBJ1-4; no firm D call. Between the trimmed V and J ends, which lost 7 bases and 3 bases, there was a span of 12 bases. From germline, CDR1 is SQVTM and CDR2 ANQGSEA. This CDR3 has 13 amino acids. In DNA, the CDR3 is TGCAGCGGTGCGCGGGCTGCTAATGAAAAACTGTTTTTT. It translates to CSGARAANEKLFF.

This clonotype has more than one count but fewer than ten. This sequence joins TRBV7-9 and TRBJ2-3; D is possibly TRBD2 (6 bases). This CDR3 comprises 14 residues. Germline V gene data show CDR1 as SEHNR and CDR2 as FQNEAQ (reference sequence). V gave up 3 bases and J gave up 6 bases, with 13 bases separating them. The CDR3 reads CASSFGTYGDTQYF. In DNA, the CDR3 is TGTGCCAGCAGCTTCGGGACTTACGGGGATACGCAGTATTTT.

The sample holds a few counts of this clonotype. This chain joins TRBV3-1 and TRBJ2-7, with D maybe TRBD2 (5 bases). The V gene lost 1 base and the J gene lost 3 bases, with 10 bases spanning the gap. CDR3 length: 14 residues. CDR1 LGHDT and CDR2 YNNKEL come from the germline V gene (reference sequence). The CDR3 here is CASSQAPGDYEQYF. Here the CDR3 DNA reads TGTGCCAGCAGCCAAGCGCCCGGGGACTACGAGCAGTACTTC.

Comment on this clonotype: Relative to the germline gene, one junction end is altered; a read error may explain this. This rearrangement joins TRBV2 to TRBJ2-1; TRBD1 matches at 7 bases. CDR3 size: 12 residues. Looked up from germline, CDR1 is SNHLY and CDR2 is FYNNEI. DNA for the CDR3: TGTCCCAGCAGTTTCACAGGGGATGAGCAGTTCTTC. Translated, it gives CPSSFTGDEQFF.

Only a few counts were recorded for this clonotype. This sequence joins TRBV3-1 and TRBJ2-2, with TRBD2 identical over 7 bases. The CDR3 is made up of 15 amino acids. V was clipped by 8 bases and J by 6 bases; unmatched bases: 12. The germline gives CDR1 LGHDT, CDR2 YNNKEL (reference sequence). The CDR3 DNA reads TGTGCCAGCCGAGAGAGCGGGAATCCCCCCGGGGAGCTGTTTTTT. This encodes CASRESGNPPGELFF.